This TCR beta chain was sequenced during a study of beta chain features in type 1 diabetes. Sequenced material consisted of expressed TCRB transcripts (all of the isolated RNA was reverse transcribed). Assay used: immunoSEQ multiplex PCR; TCRdb lists only in-frame clones, some missing. The sample has about 140,000 clones; less than 10% are singletons. The CDR3 sequence is 15 residues long. Germline lookup yields CDR1 MRHNA and CDR2 SNTAGT. The junction had 4 bases not matched to a gene; V was cut back by 3 bases and J by 2 bases. Material: central memory CD4+ T cells from blood. This chain connects TRBV6-4 to TRBJ2-1; 7 positions match TRBD1. The clonotype comes from a woman aged 40 to 50 in good health. DNA for the CDR3: TGTGCCAGCAGTGAACGGACAGGAACCTACAATGAGCAGTTCTTC. Its translation: CASSERTGTYNEQFF.